The clone carrying this T cell receptor beta chain was found many times. Its antigen is not known. Synthesis of cDNA was carried out by template-switch 5'RACE. The reaction used 10-nucleotide random UMIs. From the 5' RACE reads, TCRdb called clonotypes with MiXCR, one entry per CDR3 protein. The table includes roughly 38,000 distinct CDR3 sequences, around 2.5% detected once. V shed 5 bases and J 8 bases; nucleotides not matched to a gene: 9. Germline V gene lookup returns CDR1 LNHNV and CDR2 YYDKDF (reference sequence). The CDR3 contains 15 residues. This sample is part of a study of neurological immune-mediated disorders. Study conclusions and caveats: Association with the multiple sclerosis repertoire cluster was not found for any clinical or MRI feature.

The specimen sequenced was PBMCs. The chain carries TRBV15 and TRBJ2-4; 10 nucleotides line up with TRBD1. This TCR derives from a man aged 25-45 years with multiple sclerosis. The CDR3 is CATSSRRTGGDIQYF. In nucleotides, the CDR3 is TGTGCCACCAGCTCCCGACGGACAGGGGGTGACATTCAGTACTTC.